Listed below are T cell receptor beta chains from one sample, sequenced in a study of blood T cells in healthy people across ages. TCRdb re-called the 5' RACE reads with MiXCR, one entry per CDR3 protein. The sample consists of about 720,000 distinct CDR3 sequences, 22% of them appearing once. The specimen sequenced was blood. All receptors derive from a man aged 65-85 years in good health. Each CDR3 is given with its conserved first and last residue. The order of the fields is D gene, clone size, J gene, V gene, CDR3 length, CDR3 DNA, CDR3 protein. The D gene is left open where the match is weak. A clone size is listed for some rows: how often the clone was seen (once, few, many), or a class if it is expanded.

D gene: .
clone size: .
J gene: TRBJ2-2
V gene: TRBV13
CDR3 length: 16
CDR3 DNA: TGTGCCAGCAGCTTGGACAGCGGAGCGAACACCGGGGAGCTGTTTTTT
CDR3 protein: CASSLDSGANTGELFF

D gene: .
clone size: few
J gene: TRBJ2-5
V gene: TRBV7-9
CDR3 length: 11
CDR3 DNA: TGTACCACCGTTACAGGGGAGACCCAGTACTTC
CDR3 protein: CTTVTGETQYF

D gene: TRBD1
clone size: few
J gene: TRBJ1-2
V gene: TRBV5-1
CDR3 length: 16
CDR3 DNA: TGCGCCAGCAGCTTGGATAGCCAGGGGGCGGGCTATGGCTACACCTTC
CDR3 protein: CASSLDSQGAGYGYTF

D gene: .
clone size: few
J gene: TRBJ1-5
V gene: TRBV28
CDR3 length: 11
CDR3 DNA: TGTGCCAGCAGTTTTGACTGGCCCCAGCATTTT
CDR3 protein: CASSFDWPQHF

D gene: .
clone size: .
J gene: TRBJ2-1
V gene: TRBV6-2/TRBV6-3
CDR3 length: 14
CDR3 DNA: TGTGCCAGCAGTTACTCATCTCTTTACAATGAGCAGTTCTTC
CDR3 protein: CASSYSSLYNEQFF

D gene: TRBD2
clone size: few
J gene: TRBJ2-4
V gene: TRBV18
CDR3 length: 17
CDR3 DNA: TGTGCCAGCTCGCCAACTAGCGGGGGAATAGCCAAAAACATTCAGTACTTC
CDR3 protein: CASSPTSGGIAKNIQYF

D gene: .
clone size: few
J gene: TRBJ2-3
V gene: TRBV7-9
CDR3 length: 14
CDR3 DNA: TGTGCCAGCAGTCGGTGGGGAAGCACAGATACGCAGTATTTT
CDR3 protein: CASSRWGSTDTQYF

D gene: .
clone size: .
J gene: TRBJ1-1
V gene: TRBV20-1
CDR3 length: 14
CDR3 DNA: TGCAGTGCACCGAATGGACCCCTGGACACTGAAGCTTTCTTT
CDR3 protein: CSAPNGPLDTEAFF

D gene: .
clone size: .
J gene: TRBJ2-7
V gene: TRBV3-1
CDR3 length: 13
CDR3 DNA: TGTGCCAGCAGCCAATCAGGGTACGGCGAGCAGTACTTC
CDR3 protein: CASSQSGYGEQYF

D gene: .
clone size: many
J gene: TRBJ2-1
V gene: TRBV13
CDR3 length: 16
CDR3 DNA: TGTGCCAGCAGCACAACAACCGGGACCACCCTAAATGAGCAGTTCTTC
CDR3 protein: CASSTTTGTTLNEQFF

D gene: TRBD1
clone size: .
J gene: TRBJ1-2
V gene: TRBV20-1
CDR3 length: 13
CDR3 DNA: TGCAGTGCTCAGTGGGGACAGAACTATGGCTACACCTTC
CDR3 protein: CSAQWGQNYGYTF

D gene: TRBD1
clone size: few
J gene: TRBJ1-2
V gene: TRBV20-1
CDR3 length: 13
CDR3 DNA: TGCAGTGCTAACCAACGGGACAGGGAGGGCTACACCTTC
CDR3 protein: CSANQRDREGYTF

D gene: TRBD1
clone size: few
J gene: TRBJ2-5
V gene: TRBV29-1
CDR3 length: 15
CDR3 DNA: TGCAGCGTTGAAGGCTCAGGGACAGCCGGGGAGACCCAGTACTTC
CDR3 protein: CSVEGSGTAGETQYF

D gene: .
clone size: .
J gene: TRBJ2-2
V gene: TRBV7-6
CDR3 length: 13
CDR3 DNA: TGTGCCAGCAGCTTTCTTAGCGACGGGGAGCTGTTTTTT
CDR3 protein: CASSFLSDGELFF

D gene: .
clone size: .
J gene: TRBJ1-1
V gene: TRBV9
CDR3 length: 14
CDR3 DNA: TGTGCCAGCACCCTTGAACTAGACCCCACTGAAGCTTTCTTT
CDR3 protein: CASTLELDPTEAFF

D gene: .
clone size: .
J gene: TRBJ1-5
V gene: TRBV3-1
CDR3 length: 16
CDR3 DNA: TGTGCCAGCAGCCAAGGGATGGGGGCGCGCAATCAGCCCCAGCATTTT
CDR3 protein: CASSQGMGARNQPQHF

D gene: TRBD1
clone size: .
J gene: TRBJ1-4
V gene: TRBV5-1
CDR3 length: 14
CDR3 DNA: TGCGCCAGCAGACGGGACAGCTTGAATGAAAAACTGTTTTTT
CDR3 protein: CASRRDSLNEKLFF

D gene: TRBD2
clone size: .
J gene: TRBJ2-1
V gene: TRBV2
CDR3 length: 14
CDR3 DNA: TGTGCCAGCACGGGACTAGCGGTATACAATGAGCAGTTCTTC
CDR3 protein: CASTGLAVYNEQFF

D gene: .
clone size: .
J gene: TRBJ1-3
V gene: TRBV7-9
CDR3 length: 16
CDR3 DNA: TGTGCCAGCAGCTTAGATTGGGTCAGCTCTGGAAACACCATATATTTT
CDR3 protein: CASSLDWVSSGNTIYF

D gene: .
clone size: .
J gene: TRBJ1-6
V gene: TRBV28
CDR3 length: 13
CDR3 DNA: TGTGCCAGCACTACTACGGGCTATTCACCCCTCCACTTT
CDR3 protein: CASTTTGYSPLHF

D gene: .
clone size: .
J gene: TRBJ2-4
V gene: TRBV20-1
CDR3 length: 11
CDR3 DNA: TGCAGTGCCCTTAGACCCAACATTCAGTACTTC
CDR3 protein: CSALRPNIQYF

D gene: TRBD2
clone size: .
J gene: TRBJ2-3
V gene: TRBV11-2
CDR3 length: 18
CDR3 DNA: TGTGCCAGCAGCTTAGTGGGCGGGGGGGCCTGGTGGACAGATACGCAGTATTTT
CDR3 protein: CASSLVGGGAWWTDTQYF

D gene: TRBD2
clone size: few
J gene: TRBJ2-1
V gene: TRBV5-1
CDR3 length: 15
CDR3 DNA: TGCGCCAGCAGCTCCTCTAGCGGGATCTACAATGAGCAGTTCTTC
CDR3 protein: CASSSSSGIYNEQFF

D gene: .
clone size: .
J gene: TRBJ2-5
V gene: TRBV9
CDR3 length: 14
CDR3 DNA: TGTGCCAGCAGCGTAGTGGGGGATGGTGGGACCCAGTACTTC
CDR3 protein: CASSVVGDGGTQYF

D gene: TRBD2
clone size: .
J gene: TRBJ2-5
V gene: TRBV5-1
CDR3 length: 16
CDR3 DNA: TGCGCCAGCAGCTTGGCCGGACTAGCGGGTGCAGAGACCCAGTACTTC
CDR3 protein: CASSLAGLAGAETQYF

D gene: .
clone size: .
J gene: TRBJ2-7
V gene: TRBV12-3/TRBV12-4
CDR3 length: 12
CDR3 DNA: TGTGCCAGCAGTGCTCAGGGCCACGAGCAGTACTTC
CDR3 protein: CASSAQGHEQYF

D gene: .
clone size: .
J gene: TRBJ1-4
V gene: TRBV12-3/TRBV12-4
CDR3 length: 14
CDR3 DNA: TGTGCCAGCAGTTTTTGGGGGGGCGTGGAAAAACTGTTTTTT
CDR3 protein: CASSFWGGVEKLFF

D gene: .
clone size: few
J gene: TRBJ2-1
V gene: TRBV18
CDR3 length: 16
CDR3 DNA: TGTGCCAGCTCCAAAAGGGGAGACAGCTCTGAAAATGAGCAGTTCTTC
CDR3 protein: CASSKRGDSSENEQFF

D gene: .
clone size: few
J gene: TRBJ2-3
V gene: TRBV7-2
CDR3 length: 14
CDR3 DNA: TGTGCCAGCAGCTCGTTCAGGGTTACAGATACGCAGTATTTT
CDR3 protein: CASSSFRVTDTQYF

D gene: TRBD1
clone size: .
J gene: TRBJ2-3
V gene: TRBV10-3
CDR3 length: 13
CDR3 DNA: TGTGCCATCAGTCCCACAGGGGCAGATACGCAGTATTTT
CDR3 protein: CAISPTGADTQYF

D gene: .
clone size: few
J gene: TRBJ1-5
V gene: TRBV28
CDR3 length: 16
CDR3 DNA: TGTGCCAGCAGTTTTGCTAAACGGGGGGCATCCCAGCCCCAGCATTTT
CDR3 protein: CASSFAKRGASQPQHF

D gene: .
clone size: .
J gene: TRBJ1-1
V gene: TRBV3-1
CDR3 length: 12
CDR3 DNA: TGTGCCAGCAGCCAAGTGGGGGGGAGAGCTTTCTTT
CDR3 protein: CASSQVGGRAFF

D gene: .
clone size: few
J gene: TRBJ1-1
V gene: TRBV15
CDR3 length: 12
CDR3 DNA: TGTGCCACCAGCAGAGCGAGCCCTGAAGCTTTCTTT
CDR3 protein: CATSRASPEAFF

D gene: .
clone size: .
J gene: TRBJ1-1
V gene: TRBV6-5
CDR3 length: 14
CDR3 DNA: TGTGCCAGCAGTCGATCCTCTACGAACACTGAAGCTTTCTTT
CDR3 protein: CASSRSSTNTEAFF

D gene: .
clone size: .
J gene: TRBJ2-3
V gene: TRBV6-6
CDR3 length: 13
CDR3 DNA: TGTGCCAGCAGGTCCCCCGGGGGCGATACGCAGTATTTT
CDR3 protein: CASRSPGGDTQYF

D gene: TRBD1
clone size: .
J gene: TRBJ2-1
V gene: TRBV5-1
CDR3 length: 15
CDR3 DNA: TGCGCCAGCACCGCGGGGACAGGCTCCTACAATGAGCAGTTCTTC
CDR3 protein: CASTAGTGSYNEQFF

D gene: .
clone size: .
J gene: TRBJ1-5
V gene: TRBV3-1
CDR3 length: 13
CDR3 DNA: TGTGCCAGCGGGGACGGACAAAATCAGCCCCAGCATTTT
CDR3 protein: CASGDGQNQPQHF

D gene: .
clone size: .
J gene: TRBJ2-2
V gene: TRBV5-1
CDR3 length: 14
CDR3 DNA: TGCGCCAGCGCCCCGCAGGTTGGGACCGGGGAGCTGTTTTTT
CDR3 protein: CASAPQVGTGELFF

D gene: TRBD1
clone size: few
J gene: TRBJ1-1
V gene: TRBV2
CDR3 length: 15
CDR3 DNA: TGTGCCAGCAGTGAAGCCGGGACAGCGGGCACTGAAGCTTTCTTT
CDR3 protein: CASSEAGTAGTEAFF

D gene: .
clone size: .
J gene: TRBJ2-5
V gene: TRBV29-1
CDR3 length: 15
CDR3 DNA: TGCAGCGTTGAAGATCTTGGATGGGGGCCGGAGACCCAGTACTTC
CDR3 protein: CSVEDLGWGPETQYF

D gene: TRBD1
clone size: few
J gene: TRBJ2-7
V gene: TRBV20-1
CDR3 length: 15
CDR3 DNA: TGCAGTGCTTGCCCCCTTGGACAGGGGGTTATCGAGCAGTACTTC
CDR3 protein: CSACPLGQGVIEQYF

D gene: .
clone size: .
J gene: TRBJ1-5
V gene: TRBV6-6
CDR3 length: 16
CDR3 DNA: TGTGCCAGCAGTTACTCGACGGGGGCCACTAATCAGCCCCAGCATTTT
CDR3 protein: CASSYSTGATNQPQHF

D gene: TRBD2
clone size: few
J gene: TRBJ2-3
V gene: TRBV28
CDR3 length: 15
CDR3 DNA: TGTGCCAGCAGTCCAAGCGGGGGAACGAGGGATACGCAGTATTTT
CDR3 protein: CASSPSGGTRDTQYF

D gene: .
clone size: .
J gene: TRBJ1-2
V gene: TRBV12-3/TRBV12-4
CDR3 length: 14
CDR3 DNA: TGTGCCAGCAGTCCTCAAAGAGCTAACTATGGCTACACCTTC
CDR3 protein: CASSPQRANYGYTF

D gene: .
clone size: few
J gene: TRBJ2-5
V gene: TRBV11-2
CDR3 length: 11
CDR3 DNA: TGTGCCAGCGGACAAAGCCGAACCCAGTACTTC
CDR3 protein: CASGQSRTQYF

D gene: TRBD2
clone size: .
J gene: TRBJ2-5
V gene: TRBV20-1
CDR3 length: 13
CDR3 DNA: TGCAGTGCAAGAGGGCTAGCGGGGGAGACCCAGTACTTC
CDR3 protein: CSARGLAGETQYF

D gene: .
clone size: .
J gene: TRBJ2-7
V gene: TRBV6-2/TRBV6-3
CDR3 length: 13
CDR3 DNA: TGTGCCAGCAGGGGGCAGACCCACTACGAGCAGTACTTC
CDR3 protein: CASRGQTHYEQYF

D gene: .
clone size: many
J gene: TRBJ1-5
V gene: TRBV4-2
CDR3 length: 16
CDR3 DNA: TGTGCCAGCAGCCAACGAACAGGGATCGGCAATCAGCCCCAGCATTTT
CDR3 protein: CASSQRTGIGNQPQHF

D gene: TRBD1
clone size: .
J gene: TRBJ1-6
V gene: TRBV25-1
CDR3 length: 15
CDR3 DNA: TGTGCCAGCAGTGAATACAAGGGACAGGGTTCACCCCTCCACTTT
CDR3 protein: CASSEYKGQGSPLHF

D gene: TRBD2
clone size: many
J gene: TRBJ2-5
V gene: TRBV7-9
CDR3 length: 16
CDR3 DNA: TGTGCCAGCAGCTTTGGACTAGCGGGGGCACAAGAGACCCAGTACTTC
CDR3 protein: CASSFGLAGAQETQYF